Sequencing of this T cell receptor beta chain was carried out in a study of blood T cell repertoires in COVID-19. About the research overall: Material from acute and convalescent COVID-19 was sourced from the United States, Italy and Spain. T cells, B-cell-depleted T cells, or PBMCs supplied cDNA or gDNA.

The CDR3 is 11 residues long. V was cut by 8 bases and J by 1 base, with 5 bases left in between. Germline V CDR1 and CDR2: LNHDA, SQIVND (reference sequence). How the authors handled the data: By means of reference gene primer amplification, nucleated cell counts were estimated. Profiled with immunoSEQ multiplex PCR; TCRdb holds only in-frame clones, not every one. Clone size and V and J calls were adopted from that table, with D and trimming inferred from the DNA. The top ten hold roughly 0.25% of the sample, which has some 700,000 clones, about nine tenths seen once. What was sequenced was peripheral blood. This chain uses TRBV19 with TRBJ1-1, with D uncertain. The sequence was obtained from a woman aged 18-29 years with acute or convalescent COVID-19. CDR3 DNA sequence: TGTGCCAGTGGCCGGAACACTGAAGCTTTCTTT. Protein sequence: CASGRNTEAFF.